This TCR beta chain was profiled in a study of Ad26.COV2.S vaccination and SARS-CoV-2 variants (dated by TCRdb to the early 2020s). For the wider study: Sequencing of the TCRbeta repertoire served to evaluate the specificity and breadth of SARS-CoV-2-reactive T cell receptors following Ad26.COV2.S vaccination. A total of 32 samples were included in the TCR-sequenced set, comprising approximately 20 Ad26.COV2.S vaccine recipients, 5 placebo recipients and 8 SARS-CoV-2 convalescent individuals. What the study reported, not specific to this receptor: Ad26.COV2.S recipients had higher spike-specific TCR breadth than placebo recipients (P = 0.0014). Comparable non-spike TCR breadth was observed between vaccine and placebo recipients, consistent with only spike being contained in the vaccine. After vaccination, substantial breadth of spike-specific CD8+ and CD4+ T cell responses was reported. It was noted by the authors that total T cell responses may have been underestimated by the TCR breadth and depth analyses.

TCRbeta CDR3 regions were sequenced with the immunoSEQ Assay. After extraction, genomic DNA underwent amplification by bias-controlled multiplex PCR, followed by high-throughput sequencing. The study's own analysis went as follows. Collapsing and filtering of sequences were performed to quantify the absolute abundance of each unique TCRbeta CDR3 region. T cell fraction was estimated by normalization of TCRbeta template counts to usable DNA, with usable DNA being measured through amplification of reference genes present in all nucleated cells. Repertoire TCRs were annotated as SARS-CoV-2-specific when V gene, CDR3 amino acid sequence and J gene were exactly matched to a known reactive TCR set. MIRA supplied the reference SARS-CoV-2 TCR set, which was filtered for enrichment in COVID-19-positive ImmuneCODE repertoires so that public or cross-reactive TCRs were removed. Using the MIRA antigens, annotated TCRs were further analysed by specific ORF or by position within an ORF. Depth was the summed frequency of annotated unique rearrangements, while breadth was defined as annotated unique rearrangements over total unique productive rearrangements. Group comparisons of TCR breadth used two-sided Wilcoxon rank-sum tests. Drawn from immuneACCESS, this table holds only the in-frame rearrangements with V and J called that TCRdb kept. Clones are partly lost; checked studies trace under half to an unresolved V gene and leave the rest unexplained. V and J calls and clone size are those listed in that table; D and trimming were worked out from the DNA. This sample is represented by some 190,000 clones; 87% of them were singletons. Of the sample, 5% to 7% falls within the top ten clones.

On this clone: Its recognized antigen is unknown. The sample holds no much larger clone one base away, and base qualities are not on file.

The time point label corresponds to: individuals recovered from natural SARS-CoV-2 infection. V is pruned by 0 bases and J by 8 bases, leaving 4 bases of the junction without a gene match. The CDR3 has 15 amino acids, counting the end cysteine and phenylalanine. Only the CDR3 portion is preserved as DNA: 45 bases, with reading frame beginning at the first base. The germline V gene encodes CDR1 SGDLS and CDR2 YYNGEE. The clonotype originates from a human donor who had recovered from COVID-19. The material sequenced was peripheral blood, taken after recovery from COVID-19. Recombination joined TRBV9 with TRBJ2-1; the junction holds 11 bases that match TRBD2. The CDR3 protein sequence reads: CASSVGASGGHEQFF. The DNA is TGTGCCAGCAGCGTAGGGGCTAGCGGGGGGCATGAGCAGTTCTTC.